This TCR beta chain is from a study of T cells in Graves' hyperthyroidism and ophthalmopathy. The table lists this clonotype with many counts. RNA transcripts served as the template for amplifying TCR beta CDR3 regions. Initially, a first-round RT-PCR of the TCR CDR3 employed the HTBI primer set. Via MiXCR, TCRdb re-called the multiplex PCR reads, giving one row per CDR3 protein. Among about 350,000 distinct CDR3 sequences listed, roughly 13% were seen once. The CDR3 sequence is 16 residues long. Germline values: CDR1 DFQATT, CDR2 SNEGSKA (reference sequence). V trimming: 5 bases; J trimming: 4 bases; junction bases outside the gene matches: 9.

Sample: blood. This TCR came from a woman in her 30s with Graves' hyperthyroidism. V usage is TRBV20-1 and J usage is TRBJ2-4; 12 nucleotides line up with TRBD1. This CDR3 reads CSAWRRDRGPKNIQYF. The CDR3 DNA reads TGCAGTGCTTGGCGACGGGACAGGGGGCCGAAAAACATTCAGTACTTC.